The 13 T cell receptor beta chains below were found in one sample sequenced in a study of cytomegalovirus exposure and HLA in healthy donors. PCR was performed using 60 Vbeta and 13 Jbeta primers. Profiled with immunoSEQ multiplex PCR; TCRdb holds only in-frame clones, not every one. The sample lists around 140,000 clones, approximately 86% occurring once. Sequencing was carried out using PBMCs. These receptors originate from a middle-aged woman in good health and CMV-seronegative.

This chain uses TRBV6-6 with TRBJ2-1, with a possible D match to TRBD2 (6 bases). V was clipped by 8 bases and J by 9 bases, with 14 bases between them. Germline assignment: CDR1 MNHNY and CDR2 SVGAGI (reference sequence). This CDR3 has 12 amino acids. The CDR3 is CASQHLGGEQFF. The DNA for the CDR3 is TGTGCCAGCCAACACTTGGGAGGTGAGCAGTTCTTC.

V usage is TRBV28 and J usage is TRBJ1-3; D unresolved. This CDR3 spans 14 amino acids. CDR1 and CDR2 (germline): MDHEN, SYDVKM. Trimming removed 5 bases at V and 0 bases at J, with 8 bases between. CDR3 region: CASSPGISGNTIYF. Written as DNA, the CDR3 is TGTGCCAGCAGTCCGGGGATCTCTGGAAACACCATATATTTT.

The chain recombines TRBV7-9 with TRBJ2-7; D might be TRBD2 (5 bases). The CDR3 is 15 residues long. Germline V gene data show CDR1 as SEHNR and CDR2 as FQNEAQ (reference sequence). Trimming took 5 bases from V and 2 from J, leaving 16 bases between them. The CDR3: CASSPDWERTYEQYF. CDR3 DNA: TGTGCCAGCAGCCCTGACTGGGAGAGGACCTACGAGCAGTACTTC.

J is TRBJ2-7 and V is TRBV27, with TRBD2 matching 13 bases. Germline CDR1 MNHEY, CDR2 SMNVEV (reference sequence). V shed 6 bases, J shed 7 bases, and the junction held 9 bases outside the gene matches. The CDR3 runs to 15 residues. The DNA of the CDR3 is TGTGCCAGCAGACGGGGACTAGCGGGGACTACGGAGCAGTACTTC. Translating gives CASRRGLAGTTEQYF.

In the case of this clone: The junction departs from the called germline gene at one end, perhaps through a read error. The genes are TRBV11-3 and TRBJ1-1; D is perhaps TRBD1 (6 bases). Per the germline V gene, CDR1 is SGHNT and CDR2 is YENEEA. There are 14 residues in the CDR3. In DNA, the CDR3 is TGTACCAGCAGCTTACAGGGATTCGGAACTGAAGCTTTCTTT. This encodes CTSSLQGFGTEAFF.

This rearrangement joins TRBV6-5 to TRBJ2-7; D possibly corresponds to TRBD1 (5 bases). The germline CDR1 and CDR2 sequences are MNHEY and SVGAGI. The CDR3 extends over 15 amino acids. V gave up 6 bases and J gave up 3 bases, with 18 bases separating them. CDR3 amino acids: CASSWSPTASYEQYF. CDR3 bases: TGTGCCAGCAGCTGGAGTCCGACAGCCAGCTACGAGCAGTACTTC.

The CDR3 DNA reads TGTGCCAGCAGCGTAGGGAGGGCGGGAGAGACCCAGTACTTC. This sequence encodes CASSVGRAGETQYF. This chain connects TRBV9 to TRBJ2-5, with D possibly being TRBD2 (6 bases). CDR3 length: 14 residues. Germline assignment: CDR1 SGDLS and CDR2 YYNGEE. V lost 0 bases to trimming and J lost 4 bases, with 10 bases between them. Filled out from reference TRBV9 and TRBJ2-5, the complete variable domain reads DSGVTQTPKHLITATGQRVTLRCSPRSGDLSVYWYQQSLDQGLQFLIQYYNGEERAKGNILERFSAQQFPDLHSELNLSSLELGDSALYFCASSVGRAGETQYFGPGTRLLVL.

The V and J genes are TRBV29-1 and TRBJ2-5; D gene ambiguous. This CDR3 is built from 11 residues. Trimming shortened V by 6 bases and J by 7 bases, and 12 bases separated the two germline ends. CDR1 is SQVTM and CDR2 is ANQGSEA in the germline V gene. The CDR3 protein is CSVQAPGTQYF. The CDR3 nucleotides are TGCAGCGTCCAAGCCCCGGGGACCCAGTACTTC.

The CDR3 bases are TGTGCCAGCAGCTTAAGAGTCTCCTACGAGCAGTACTTC. Its protein is CASSLRVSYEQYF. The J gene is TRBJ2-7, the V gene TRBV13; D is unresolved. CDR1 is PRHDT, CDR2 FYEKMQ, per germline (reference sequence). CDR3 length: 13 residues. The ends were cut back, 2 bases at V and 0 bases at J, with 5 bases in the middle.

This clone was seen once. The chain uses TRBV29-1 and TRBJ2-1; TRBD2 matches at 13 bases. CDR3 length equals 16 residues. The trim removed 6 bases at V and 4 bases at J, leaving 9 bases unmatched. Germline lookup yields CDR1 SQVTM and CDR2 ANQGSEA. The CDR3 DNA is TGCAGCGTAACGACCGGGACTAGCGGGATTTACAATGAGCAGTTCTTC. Residues: CSVTTGTSGIYNEQFF.

The chain combines TRBV28 with TRBJ2-4; 12 positions match TRBD2. Trimming took 7 bases from V and 0 from J; bases not matched to a gene: 4. The V gene's germline CDR1 is MDHEN and CDR2 SYDVKM. The CDR3 totals 16 residues. The CDR3 reads CASMLAGGIAKNIQYF. As DNA, the CDR3 is TGTGCCAGCATGCTAGCGGGAGGGATAGCCAAAAACATTCAGTACTTC.

This chain connects TRBV5-4 to TRBJ1-6; D perhaps matches TRBD1 (6 bases). Germline values: CDR1 SGHNT, CDR2 YYREEE (reference sequence). V dropped 3 bases and J dropped 9 bases, with 13 bases sitting between them. This CDR3 comprises 14 residues. Here the CDR3 DNA reads TGTGCCAGCAGCTATACAGGGCAAGGTTCACCCCTCCACTTT. As protein: CASSYTGQGSPLHF.

The chain combines TRBV6-1 with TRBJ1-4, with a possible D match to TRBD1 (5 bases). Between the trimmed V and J ends, which lost 4 bases and 2 bases, there was a span of 8 bases. The CDR3 contains 14 residues. Looked up from germline, CDR1 is MNHNS and CDR2 is SASEGT. DNA for the CDR3: TGTGCCAGCAGTGCTGGGACTACTAATGAAAAACTGTTTTTT. Translation gives CASSAGTTNEKLFF.